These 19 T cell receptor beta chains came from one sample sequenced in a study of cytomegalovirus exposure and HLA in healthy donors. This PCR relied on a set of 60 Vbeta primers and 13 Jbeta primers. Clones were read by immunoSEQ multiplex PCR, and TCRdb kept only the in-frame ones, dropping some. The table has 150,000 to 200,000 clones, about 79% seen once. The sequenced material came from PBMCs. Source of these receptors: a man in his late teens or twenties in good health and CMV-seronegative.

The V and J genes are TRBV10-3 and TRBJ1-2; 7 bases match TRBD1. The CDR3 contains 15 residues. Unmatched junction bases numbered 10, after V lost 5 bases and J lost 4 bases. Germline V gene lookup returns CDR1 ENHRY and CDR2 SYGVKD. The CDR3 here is CAISSGTANIYGYTF. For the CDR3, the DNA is TGTGCCATCAGTTCCGGGACAGCCAATATCTATGGCTACACCTTC.

In DNA form, the CDR3 reads TGTGCCAGTAGCCGTCCCGGCGGGAACACCGGGGAGCTGTTTTTT. This encodes CASSRPGGNTGELFF. The chain combines TRBV19 with TRBJ2-2; D call uncertain. V lost 6 bases, J lost 1 base, and 12 bases lay in between. The CDR3 sequence is 15 residues long. Germline CDR1 reads LNHDA; CDR2 reads SQIVND (reference sequence).

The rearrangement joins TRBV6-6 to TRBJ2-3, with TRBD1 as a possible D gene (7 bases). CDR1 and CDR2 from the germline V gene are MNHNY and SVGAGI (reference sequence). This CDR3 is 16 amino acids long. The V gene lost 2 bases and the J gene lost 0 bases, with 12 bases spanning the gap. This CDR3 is CASSYGGTESTDTQYF. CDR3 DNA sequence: TGTGCCAGCAGTTACGGAGGGACAGAGAGCACAGATACGCAGTATTTT.

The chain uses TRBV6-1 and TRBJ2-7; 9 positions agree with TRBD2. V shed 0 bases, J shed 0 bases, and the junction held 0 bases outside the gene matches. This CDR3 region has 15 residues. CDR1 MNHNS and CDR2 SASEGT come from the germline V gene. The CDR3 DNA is TGTGCCAGCAGTGAAGCGACTAGCGGCTCCTACGAGCAGTACTTC. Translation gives CASSEATSGSYEQYF.

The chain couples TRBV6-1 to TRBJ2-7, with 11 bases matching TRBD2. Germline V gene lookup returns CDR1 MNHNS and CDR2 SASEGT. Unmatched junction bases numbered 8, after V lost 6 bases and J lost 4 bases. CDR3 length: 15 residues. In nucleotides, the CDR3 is TGTGCCAGCAGGTCCGGGACTAGCGGTTCGTACGAGCAGTACTTC. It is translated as CASRSGTSGSYEQYF.

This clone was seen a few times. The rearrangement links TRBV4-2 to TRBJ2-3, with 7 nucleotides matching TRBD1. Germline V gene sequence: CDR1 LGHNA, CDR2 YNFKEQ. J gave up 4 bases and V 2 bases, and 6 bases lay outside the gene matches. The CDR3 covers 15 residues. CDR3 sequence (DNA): TGTGCCAGCAGCCAACTGAACAGGGGTCCAGATACGCAGTATTTT. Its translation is CASSQLNRGPDTQYF.

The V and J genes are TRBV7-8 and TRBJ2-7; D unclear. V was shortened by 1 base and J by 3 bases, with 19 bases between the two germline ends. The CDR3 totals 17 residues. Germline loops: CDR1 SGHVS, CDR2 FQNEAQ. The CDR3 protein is CASSLDDFLQTHYEQYF. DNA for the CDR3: TGTGCCAGCAGCTTAGATGACTTCTTACAAACCCACTACGAGCAGTACTTC.

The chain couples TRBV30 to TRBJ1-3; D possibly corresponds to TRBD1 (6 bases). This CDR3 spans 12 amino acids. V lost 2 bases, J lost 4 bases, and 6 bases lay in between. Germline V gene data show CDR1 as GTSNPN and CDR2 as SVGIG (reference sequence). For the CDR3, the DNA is TGTGCCTGGAGTCAGGGGGGAAACACCATATATTTT. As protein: CAWSQGGNTIYF.

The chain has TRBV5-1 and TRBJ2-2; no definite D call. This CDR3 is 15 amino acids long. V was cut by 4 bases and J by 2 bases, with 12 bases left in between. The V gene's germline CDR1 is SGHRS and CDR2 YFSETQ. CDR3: CASSPSPGNTGELFF. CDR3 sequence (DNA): TGCGCCAGCAGCCCCTCCCCCGGTAACACCGGGGAGCTGTTTTTT.

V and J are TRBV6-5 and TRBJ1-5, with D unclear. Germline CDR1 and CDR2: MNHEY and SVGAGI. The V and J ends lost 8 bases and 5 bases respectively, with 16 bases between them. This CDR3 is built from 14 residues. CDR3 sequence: CASSKAGAHQPQHF. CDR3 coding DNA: TGTGCCAGCTCAAAGGCCGGAGCACATCAGCCCCAGCATTTT.

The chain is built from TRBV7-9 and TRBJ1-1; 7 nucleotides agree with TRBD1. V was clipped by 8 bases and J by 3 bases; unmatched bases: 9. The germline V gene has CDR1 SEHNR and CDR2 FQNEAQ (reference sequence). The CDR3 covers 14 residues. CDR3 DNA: TGTGCCAGCCGCCGACAGGGTGGGGACACTGAAGCTTTCTTT. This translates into CASRRQGGDTEAFF.

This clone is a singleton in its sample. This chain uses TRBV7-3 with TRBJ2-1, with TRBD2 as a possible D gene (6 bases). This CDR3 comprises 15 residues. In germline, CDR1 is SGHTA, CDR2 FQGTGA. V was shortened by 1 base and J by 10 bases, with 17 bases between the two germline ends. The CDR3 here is CASSLRASEDGEQFF. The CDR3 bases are TGTGCCAGCAGCTTAAGGGCTAGCGAAGATGGAGAGCAGTTCTTC.

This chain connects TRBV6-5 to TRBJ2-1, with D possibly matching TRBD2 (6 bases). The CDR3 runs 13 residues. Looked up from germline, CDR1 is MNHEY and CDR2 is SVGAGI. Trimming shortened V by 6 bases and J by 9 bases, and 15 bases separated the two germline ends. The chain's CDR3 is CASSTKFSGEQFF. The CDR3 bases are TGTGCCAGCAGCACTAAATTTAGCGGTGAGCAGTTCTTC.

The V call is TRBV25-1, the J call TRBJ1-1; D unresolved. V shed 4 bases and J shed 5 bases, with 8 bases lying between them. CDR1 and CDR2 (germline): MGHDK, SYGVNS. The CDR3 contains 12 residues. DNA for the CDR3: TGTGCCAGCAGTGTATCAGGAACTGAAGCTTTCTTT. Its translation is CASSVSGTEAFF.

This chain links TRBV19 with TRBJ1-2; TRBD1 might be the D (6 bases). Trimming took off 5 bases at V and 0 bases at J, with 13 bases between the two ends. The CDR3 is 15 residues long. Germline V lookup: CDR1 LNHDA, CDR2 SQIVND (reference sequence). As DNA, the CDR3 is TGTGCCAGTAGTGTTACAGGGCCGACTAACTATGGCTACACCTTC. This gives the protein CASSVTGPTNYGYTF. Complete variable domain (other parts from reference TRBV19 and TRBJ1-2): DGGITQSPKYLFRKEGQNVTLSCEQNLNHDAMYWYRQDPGQGLRLIYYSQIVNDFQKGDIAEGYSVSREKKESFPLTVTSAQKNPTAFYLCASSVTGPTNYGYTFGSGTRLTVV.

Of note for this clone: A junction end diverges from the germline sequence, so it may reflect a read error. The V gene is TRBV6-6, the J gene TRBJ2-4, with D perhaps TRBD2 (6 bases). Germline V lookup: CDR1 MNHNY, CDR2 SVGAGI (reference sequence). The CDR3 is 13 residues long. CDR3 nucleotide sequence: TGTGCCAGCAGTTCTACCCGGGACTCCAGGAGCGACTTC. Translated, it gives CASSSTRDSRSDF.

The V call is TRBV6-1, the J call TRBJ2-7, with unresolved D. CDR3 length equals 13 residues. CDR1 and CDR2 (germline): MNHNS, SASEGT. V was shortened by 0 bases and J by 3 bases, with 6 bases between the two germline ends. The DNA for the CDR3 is TGTGCCAGCAGTGAAGCGTCGGTCTACGAGCAGTACTTC. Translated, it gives CASSEASVYEQYF.

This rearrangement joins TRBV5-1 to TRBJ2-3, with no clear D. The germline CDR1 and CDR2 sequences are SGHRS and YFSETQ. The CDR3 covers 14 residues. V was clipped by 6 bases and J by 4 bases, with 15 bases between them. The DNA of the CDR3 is TGCGCCAGCATGGAGCGTCCTTCTTCAGATACGCAGTATTTT. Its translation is CASMERPSSDTQYF.

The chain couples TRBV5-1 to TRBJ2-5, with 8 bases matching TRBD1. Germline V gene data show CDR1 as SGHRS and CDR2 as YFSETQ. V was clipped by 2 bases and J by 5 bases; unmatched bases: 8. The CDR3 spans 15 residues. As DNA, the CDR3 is TGCGCCAGCAGCTTACCCCCGGGACAGGCTGAGACCCAGTACTTC. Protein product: CASSLPPGQAETQYF.